Below are 26 T cell receptor beta chains sequenced from a single sample in a study of beta chain features in type 1 diabetes. The authors reverse transcribed all of the isolated RNA, so sequencing captured expressed TCRB transcripts. Measured with immunoSEQ multiplex PCR; TCRdb has only the in-frame clones, and not every one. The sample holds a few hundred thousand clones, less than 15% seen once. The sequenced sample consisted of central memory CD4+ T cells from blood. The receptors here all came from a man younger than 40 in good health.

There are a few counts of this clone. This chain links TRBV7-9 with TRBJ2-7; 11 bases agree with TRBD1. There are 14 residues in the CDR3. CDR1 is SEHNR and CDR2 is FQNEAQ in the germline V gene (reference sequence). V shed 9 bases and J 3 bases; nucleotides not matched to a gene: 7. CDR3 sequence: CASLDGTGGYEQYF. CDR3 bases: TGTGCCAGTCTAGATGGGACAGGGGGCTACGAGCAGTACTTC. Combining the CDR3 with reference TRBV7-9 and TRBJ2-7 gives the whole variable domain DTGVSQNPRHKITKRGQNVTFRCDPISEHNRLYWYRQTLGQGPEFLTYFQNEAQLEKSRLLSDRFSAERPKGSFSTLEIQRTEQGDSAMYLCASLDGTGGYEQYFGPGTRLTVT.

This clone was seen a handful of times. The chain employs TRBV4-1 and TRBJ1-5; the D is unclear. The germline V and J ends were trimmed by 8 bases and 2 bases, with 16 bases remaining between them. The CDR3 is 15 residues long. CDR1 and CDR2 from the germline V gene are MGHRA and YSYEKL. The CDR3 spells CASQDSESRNQPQHF. DNA for the CDR3: TGCGCCAGCCAGGACTCAGAGTCACGCAATCAGCCCCAGCATTTT.

The chain joins TRBV30 to TRBJ2-1, with unresolved D. This CDR3 has 14 residues. V was pared by 3 bases and J by 5 bases, with 14 bases between. Per germline, CDR1 GTSNPN and CDR2 SVGIG (reference sequence). The CDR3 sequence: CAWRLPGVDNEQFF. CDR3 nucleotides: TGTGCCTGGAGGCTACCCGGTGTCGACAATGAGCAGTTCTTC.

This clone came up a few times. The CDR3 DNA follows: TGTGCCAGCAGTATACAGGATTATCAGCCCCAGCATTTT. Translating it yields CASSIQDYQPQHF. The chain recombines TRBV6-5 with TRBJ1-5; TRBD1 is a possible D gene (5 bases). The CDR3 runs 13 residues. Germline CDR1 reads MNHEY; CDR2 reads SVGAGI. V lost 5 bases and J 5 bases, leaving 10 bases between the germline ends.

This chain links TRBV29-1 with TRBJ1-1; TRBD1 is a possible D gene (5 bases). The CDR3 extends over 13 amino acids. Trimming took off 4 bases at V and 4 bases at J, with 13 bases between the two ends. The V gene's germline CDR1 is SQVTM and CDR2 ANQGSEA. CDR3 nucleotide sequence: TGCAGCGTTGGGAGCAGGGTGGGCACTGAAGCTTTCTTT. As protein: CSVGSRVGTEAFF. The full variable domain, completed using reference TRBV29-1 and TRBJ1-1, is SAVISQKPSRDICQRGTSLTIQCQVDSQVTMMFWYRQQPGQSLTLIATANQGSEATYESGFVIDKFPISRPNLTFSTLTVSNMSPEDSSIYLCSVGSRVGTEAFFGQGTRLTVV.

V gene TRBV5-4 combines with J gene TRBJ2-1; a possible D gene is TRBD1 (5 bases). V was shortened by 0 bases and J by 10 bases, with 8 bases between the two germline ends. Germline lookup yields CDR1 SGHNT and CDR2 YYREEE (reference sequence). The CDR3 has 12 amino acids. CDR3 sequence: CASSLEQGEQFF. CDR3 in DNA: TGTGCCAGCAGCTTGGAGCAGGGAGAGCAGTTCTTC.

This clone was observed many times. CDR3 nucleotide sequence: TGCGCCAGCAGCCAGGACATTGGGGGCTACACCTTC. This sequence encodes CASSQDIGGYTF. V is TRBV4-1 and J is TRBJ1-2; tentative D call: TRBD1 (5 bases). Trimming took off 3 bases at V and 8 bases at J, with 10 bases between the two ends. The length of the CDR3 is 12 residues. Germline V lookup: CDR1 MGHRA, CDR2 YSYEKL.

The chain couples TRBV4-1 to TRBJ1-5, with D possibly TRBD1 on 6 matching bases. Trimming pared 6 bases from V and 2 bases from J, leaving 17 bases between. This CDR3 contains 16 residues. Germline CDR1 is MGHRA and CDR2 is YSYEKL. The CDR3 DNA reads as TGCGCCAGCAGTGAAGGGGGGGGGCTTCGCAATCAGCCCCAGCATTTT. Its protein product is CASSEGGGLRNQPQHF.

This clone was counted between two and nine times. The chain combines TRBV20-1 with TRBJ1-1, with no clear D. Germline values: CDR1 DFQATT, CDR2 SNEGSKA (reference sequence). CDR3 size: 11 residues. The V end lost 1 base, the J end lost 8 bases, and 8 bases lay between the germline ends. The CDR3 here is CSARVLEEAFF. The DNA for the CDR3 is TGCAGTGCTAGAGTATTGGAAGAAGCTTTCTTT.

In this sample, this clone turned up a few times. V usage is TRBV7-2 and J usage is TRBJ2-4; unclear D gene. CDR3 length equals 16 residues. Germline V gene sequence: CDR1 SGHTA, CDR2 FQGNSA. The V end was cut by 1 base, the J end by 0 bases, with 10 bases between. DNA for the CDR3: TGTGCCAGCAGCTTAGATGTCCAGCTAGCCAAAAACATTCAGTACTTC. Its translation: CASSLDVQLAKNIQYF.

The V and J genes are TRBV11-2 and TRBJ2-5; no clear D gene. CDR1 SGHAT and CDR2 FQNNGV come from the germline V gene. The CDR3 loop spans 14 amino acids. The V and J ends lost 4 bases and 5 bases respectively, with 14 bases between them. DNA of the CDR3: TGTGCCAGCAGCTCCATGAAGCGATTGGAGACCCAGTACTTC. This gives the protein CASSSMKRLETQYF.

The chain has TRBV5-4 and TRBJ1-2, with 10 bases aligning to TRBD1. J gave up 4 bases and V 4 bases, and 7 bases lay outside the gene matches. The germline gives CDR1 SGHNT, CDR2 YYREEE (reference sequence). The CDR3 is 15 residues long. For the CDR3, the DNA is TGTGCCAGCAGCCCCTCGGACAGGGGGTTCTATGGCTACACCTTC. Its translation: CASSPSDRGFYGYTF.

The chain carries TRBV5-1 and TRBJ2-5; 7 bases align to TRBD1. Germline V lookup: CDR1 SGHRS, CDR2 YFSETQ. J was trimmed by 4 bases and V by 3 bases; bases with no gene match: 6. The CDR3 is 14 amino acids. Written as DNA, the CDR3 is TGCGCCAGCAGCTCCGACAGGGCGGGAGAGACCCAGTACTTC. It yields the protein CASSSDRAGETQYF.

This clone was found a few times. The chain uses TRBV27 and TRBJ2-5, with D perhaps TRBD1 (6 bases). The CDR3 covers 14 residues. The V and J ends lost 5 bases and 5 bases respectively, with 15 bases between them. CDR1 MNHEY and CDR2 SMNVEV come from the germline V gene (reference sequence). CDR3 nucleotide sequence: TGTGCCAGCAGTGGGCAGGGGCGGTGGGAGACCCAGTACTTC. Protein sequence: CASSGQGRWETQYF.

The chain links TRBV6-5 to TRBJ1-5; the D is unclear. Germline CDR1 and CDR2: MNHEY and SVGAGI. This CDR3 has 11 residues. This CDR3 reads CVGNSNQPQHF. CDR3 coding DNA: TGTGTGGGGAATAGCAATCAGCCCCAGCATTTT.

This clone was recorded a few times. The chain joins TRBV6-1 to TRBJ2-5; TRBD2 agrees at 7 bases. This CDR3 comprises 13 residues. Germline CDR1 and CDR2: MNHNS and SASEGT. Germline trimming cut 11 bases from V and 6 bases from J; bases unmatched to any gene: 12. In DNA, the CDR3 is TGTGCCGCGAGCGGGGAGGGAAAAAAGACCCAGTACTTC. This codes for CAASGEGKKTQYF.

The chain has TRBV28 and TRBJ2-1; 9 bases are a match to TRBD2. The CDR3 extends over 17 amino acids. Germline trimming cut 6 bases from V and 4 bases from J; bases unmatched to any gene: 13. Germline CDR1 MDHEN, CDR2 SYDVKM. CDR3 protein: CASSPVLAGQPYNEQFF. Here the CDR3 DNA reads TGTGCCAGCAGCCCAGTGCTAGCGGGACAACCTTACAATGAGCAGTTCTTC.

The chain combines TRBV18 with TRBJ2-6, with D possibly being TRBD1 (6 bases). The V and J ends lost 8 bases and 0 bases respectively, with 23 bases between them. Looked up from germline, CDR1 is KGHSH and CDR2 is LQKENI. This CDR3 has 19 amino acids. The CDR3 DNA is TGTGCCAGCGCCAAGGGGGACAATTCCCCCATCTCTGGGGCCAACGTCCTGACTTTC. Protein product: CASAKGDNSPISGANVLTF.

This clone was seen ten or more times. The CDR3 DNA is TGTGCCAGCAGTGCCGGGACTAGCGGCTACAATGAGCAGTTCTTC. This translates into CASSAGTSGYNEQFF. This chain uses TRBV5-4 with TRBJ2-1; 11 bases match TRBD2. Per the germline V gene, CDR1 is SGHNT and CDR2 is YYREEE (reference sequence). This CDR3 region has 15 residues. The V segment lost 5 bases and the J segment 3 bases; nucleotides outside the gene matches: 4.

This clone was seen a handful of times. The V call is TRBV7-9, the J call TRBJ1-6; 7 bases fit TRBD1. The V gene end was trimmed by 5 bases and the J gene end by 9 bases; junction bases not matched to a gene: 10. Germline CDR1 SEHNR, CDR2 FQNEAQ (reference sequence). The CDR3 runs to 15 residues. The CDR3 sequence: CASSLRQGTGSPLHF. CDR3 DNA: TGTGCCAGCAGCCTGAGACAGGGTACAGGTTCACCCCTCCACTTT.

This clone was found a few times. The rearrangement links TRBV19 to TRBJ2-2; a possible D gene is TRBD2 (5 bases). V dropped 3 bases and J dropped 4 bases, with 9 bases sitting between them. CDR3 length: 14 amino acids. The germline V gene has CDR1 LNHDA and CDR2 SQIVND (reference sequence). The CDR3 here is CASSIRGGTGELFF. The CDR3 DNA reads as TGTGCCAGTAGTATCCGGGGTGGCACCGGGGAGCTGTTTTTT.

With respect to this clone: The germline gene is not matched at one end of the junction; a read error may be the cause. CDR3 in DNA: TGTGCCAGCAGCCAAGACGGACAGGGGAACTATGGCTGCACCTTC. Translation gives CASSQDGQGNYGCTF. The chain couples TRBV4-2 to TRBJ1-2, with 9 nucleotides matching TRBD1. Germline V CDR1 and CDR2: LGHNA, YNFKEQ. The CDR3 runs 15 residues.

This clone has a handful of counts. The chain has TRBV10-3 and TRBJ1-2; D is ambiguous. With 2 bases removed from V and 4 bases from J, the gap between germline ends came to 8 bases. The CDR3 contains 13 residues. Looked up from germline, CDR1 is ENHRY and CDR2 is SYGVKD. CDR3 loop: CAISEEDFYGYTF. The CDR3 nucleotides are TGTGCCATCAGTGAGGAAGACTTCTATGGCTACACCTTC.

This rearrangement joins TRBV7-2 to TRBJ1-2; 10 bases are shared with TRBD1. The germline CDR1 and CDR2 sequences are SGHTA and FQGNSA. The CDR3 is 14 amino acids. Trimming took 5 bases from V and 1 from J; bases not matched to a gene: 1. The chain's CDR3 is CASSRDRGNYGYTF. The CDR3 DNA follows: TGTGCCAGCAGCCGGGACAGGGGTAACTATGGCTACACCTTC. Looking up the rest from reference TRBV7-2 and TRBJ1-2 gives the full variable domain: GAGVSQSPSNKVTEKGKDVELRCDPISGHTALYWYRQSLGQGLEFLIYFQGNSAPDKSGLPSDRFSAERTGGSVSTLTIQRTQQEDSAVYLCASSRDRGNYGYTFGSGTRLTVV.

This clone was observed a handful of times. The rearrangement links TRBV27 to TRBJ1-2; D remains unclear. CDR3 length: 13 amino acids. V was cut by 1 base and J by 6 bases, with 9 bases left in between. Germline CDR1 is MNHEY and CDR2 is SMNVEV (reference sequence). As DNA, the CDR3 is TGTGCCAGCAGTTTATGGCCGAATGATGGCTACACCTTC. Translated, it gives CASSLWPNDGYTF.

The chain has TRBV10-1 and TRBJ2-7, with D unresolved. V was pared by 8 bases and J by 0 bases, with 26 bases between. Germline CDR1 WNHNN, CDR2 SYGVQD (reference sequence). The CDR3 loop spans 18 amino acids. CDR3 sequence reads: CASLGSAGHPPTSYEQYF. The CDR3 DNA follows: TGCGCCAGCTTGGGTTCCGCAGGCCATCCCCCGACCTCCTACGAGCAGTACTTC.